These T cell receptor beta chains were read from a single sample in a study of blood T cells in healthy people across ages. TCRdb redid the calling of the 5' RACE reads with MiXCR, one entry per CDR3 protein. This sample yields 850,000 to 1,300,000 distinct CDR3 sequences, of which around 45% are seen a single time; approximately 17% belongs to the top ten. The specimen sequenced was blood. The receptors come from a woman aged 55-69 years in good health. CDR3s include the opening cysteine and the closing phenylalanine or tryptophan. Fields, in order: J gene, V gene, D gene, clone size, CDR3 DNA, CDR3 protein. D genes are given only for firm matches. Not all rows give a size; the values are once, few, many and, for expanded clones, a class.

j_call: TRBJ1-2; v_call: TRBV24-1; d_call: TRBD1; clone_size: few; cdr3_nt: TGTGCCACCAGTGTTCGGACAGGAGCTAACTATGGCTACACCTTC; cdr3_aa: CATSVRTGANYGYTF
j_call: TRBJ2-3; v_call: TRBV5-5; d_call: TRBD1; clone_size: -; cdr3_nt: TGTGCCAGCAGCTTGGGACAGGGCCATATCTATACGCAGTATTTT; cdr3_aa: CASSLGQGHIYTQYF
j_call: TRBJ1-2; v_call: TRBV4-2; d_call: -; clone_size: -; cdr3_nt: TGTGCCAGCAGCCAAGGGGAAGGGCGAATTTATGGCTACACCTTC; cdr3_aa: CASSQGEGRIYGYTF
j_call: TRBJ2-7; v_call: TRBV7-9; d_call: TRBD1; clone_size: -; cdr3_nt: TGTGCCAGCGGCCGAGGGACAGCCGGGATCTACGAGCAGTACTTC; cdr3_aa: CASGRGTAGIYEQYF
j_call: TRBJ2-1; v_call: TRBV4-1; d_call: TRBD1; clone_size: few; cdr3_nt: TGCGCCAGCAGCCCCGGGACAGGGAGAGACAATGAGCAGTTCTTC; cdr3_aa: CASSPGTGRDNEQFF
j_call: TRBJ2-7; v_call: TRBV7-2; d_call: TRBD2; clone_size: few; cdr3_nt: TGTGCCAGCAGCCCCGGGACTAGCCTTGCCTCCTACGAGCAGTACTTC; cdr3_aa: CASSPGTSLASYEQYF
j_call: TRBJ2-3; v_call: TRBV7-6; d_call: TRBD2; clone_size: few; cdr3_nt: TGTGCCAGCAGCTCGACACTAGCGGGAGGGAGAGTTAGCACAGATACGCAGTATTTT; cdr3_aa: CASSSTLAGGRVSTDTQYF
j_call: TRBJ1-1; v_call: TRBV2; d_call: -; clone_size: -; cdr3_nt: TGTGCCAGCAGTGAGGGTCGGGGCGGACTGAACACTGAAGCTTTCTTT; cdr3_aa: CASSEGRGGLNTEAFF
j_call: TRBJ2-1; v_call: TRBV24-1; d_call: -; clone_size: -; cdr3_nt: TGTGCCACCGAGGGTGCCTACAATGAGCAGTTCTTC; cdr3_aa: CATEGAYNEQFF
j_call: TRBJ2-7; v_call: TRBV5-1; d_call: TRBD1; clone_size: -; cdr3_nt: TGCGCCAGCCGAGGGGTGACAGGGGTTGACTACGAGCAGTACTTC; cdr3_aa: CASRGVTGVDYEQYF
j_call: TRBJ2-3; v_call: TRBV9; d_call: -; clone_size: once; cdr3_nt: TGTGCCAGCAGCGCCTCCGGGACGACCTCTGATACGCAGTATTTT; cdr3_aa: CASSASGTTSDTQYF
j_call: TRBJ2-3; v_call: TRBV3-1; d_call: TRBD2; clone_size: -; cdr3_nt: TGTGCCAGCAGGCGGTCGCGGGGGGTCACAGATACGCAGTATTTT; cdr3_aa: CASRRSRGVTDTQYF
j_call: TRBJ1-1; v_call: TRBV12-3/TRBV12-4; d_call: TRBD1; clone_size: -; cdr3_nt: TGTGCCAGCAGTTTACGGAGGGGGCGGATGAACACTGAAGCTTTCTTT; cdr3_aa: CASSLRRGRMNTEAFF
j_call: TRBJ2-3; v_call: TRBV19; d_call: -; clone_size: -; cdr3_nt: TGTGCCAGTAGTGAAACCGGGACATTTGCCTTCACAGATACGCAGTATTTT; cdr3_aa: CASSETGTFAFTDTQYF
j_call: TRBJ2-5; v_call: TRBV19; d_call: -; clone_size: -; cdr3_nt: TGTGCCAGTAGTATAGACGGGACCCAGTACTTC; cdr3_aa: CASSIDGTQYF
j_call: TRBJ1-1; v_call: TRBV25-1; d_call: -; clone_size: few; cdr3_nt: TGTGCCAGCAGTGGGGCGGGGACCACTGAAGCTTTCTTT; cdr3_aa: CASSGAGTTEAFF
j_call: TRBJ2-3; v_call: TRBV11-2; d_call: -; clone_size: -; cdr3_nt: TGTGCCAGCAGCTTCATCGGAGATACGCAGTATTTT; cdr3_aa: CASSFIGDTQYF
j_call: TRBJ2-1; v_call: TRBV27; d_call: -; clone_size: -; cdr3_nt: TGTGTCAGCAGTACAAGACAGGCGTCCTCCTACAATGAGCAGTTCTTC; cdr3_aa: CVSSTRQASSYNEQFF
j_call: TRBJ1-6; v_call: TRBV27; d_call: -; clone_size: -; cdr3_nt: TGTGCCAGCAGAACCGGACAGAACTATAATTCACCCCTCCACTTT; cdr3_aa: CASRTGQNYNSPLHF
j_call: TRBJ1-1; v_call: TRBV27; d_call: TRBD1; clone_size: -; cdr3_nt: TGTGCCAGCAGTTTATCGACCGGCGGACAGGGACGTAACACTGAAGCTTTCTTT; cdr3_aa: CASSLSTGGQGRNTEAFF
j_call: TRBJ2-2; v_call: TRBV7-9; d_call: -; clone_size: -; cdr3_nt: TGTGCCAGCAGGCCGTATGGGGTTAACACCGGGGAGCTGTTTTTT; cdr3_aa: CASRPYGVNTGELFF
j_call: TRBJ2-7; v_call: TRBV25-1; d_call: TRBD2; clone_size: -; cdr3_nt: TGTGCCAGCAGACTAGCGGGACCCTACGAGCAGTACTTC; cdr3_aa: CASRLAGPYEQYF
j_call: TRBJ2-1; v_call: TRBV9; d_call: -; clone_size: -; cdr3_nt: TGTGCCAGCAGCGCAGTTTTTAACAATGAGCAGTTCTTC; cdr3_aa: CASSAVFNNEQFF
j_call: TRBJ2-7; v_call: TRBV20-1; d_call: TRBD1; clone_size: -; cdr3_nt: TGCAGTGCTAGAGACCCACAGGGGTTGTTACGCGAGCAGTACTTC; cdr3_aa: CSARDPQGLLREQYF
j_call: TRBJ2-1; v_call: TRBV20-1; d_call: TRBD2; clone_size: few; cdr3_nt: TGCAGTGCTAGCGGGGGGGACCTCTACAATGAGCAGTTCTTC; cdr3_aa: CSASGGDLYNEQFF
j_call: TRBJ2-6; v_call: TRBV25-1; d_call: -; clone_size: -; cdr3_nt: TGTGCCAGCAGTGAATGGGGACGGAGGGCCTCTGGGGCCAACGTCCTGACTTTC; cdr3_aa: CASSEWGRRASGANVLTF
j_call: TRBJ2-3; v_call: TRBV6-5; d_call: -; clone_size: -; cdr3_nt: TGTGCCAGCAGCCGGACCGGCGCAGATACGCAGTATTTT; cdr3_aa: CASSRTGADTQYF
j_call: TRBJ2-7; v_call: TRBV27; d_call: -; clone_size: few; cdr3_nt: TGTGCCAGCAGTCTTTCCGGGACAACCCCCTACGAGCAGTACTTC; cdr3_aa: CASSLSGTTPYEQYF
j_call: TRBJ2-7; v_call: TRBV10-3; d_call: -; clone_size: -; cdr3_nt: TGTGCCATCCGGAGGACGGATGGGTACGAGCAGTACTTC; cdr3_aa: CAIRRTDGYEQYF
j_call: TRBJ2-1; v_call: TRBV7-9; d_call: -; clone_size: few; cdr3_nt: TGTGCCAGTTCCCCGGGCTCTCAAACGCAGTTCTTC; cdr3_aa: CASSPGSQTQFF
j_call: TRBJ1-1; v_call: TRBV29-1; d_call: -; clone_size: few; cdr3_nt: TGCAGCGTTGAAACCCACGCCCCTGAAGCTTTCTTT; cdr3_aa: CSVETHAPEAFF
j_call: TRBJ2-3; v_call: TRBV7-2; d_call: TRBD1; clone_size: -; cdr3_nt: TGTGCCAGCAGCTTAAACAGGGGCCGGCCGTCGCGTACAGATACGCAGTATTTT; cdr3_aa: CASSLNRGRPSRTDTQYF
j_call: TRBJ2-7; v_call: TRBV28; d_call: -; clone_size: -; cdr3_nt: TGTGCCAGCAGCCCCGAGGCCCTCGGCAACTACAAGCAGTACTTC; cdr3_aa: CASSPEALGNYKQYF
j_call: TRBJ2-5; v_call: TRBV2; d_call: -; clone_size: -; cdr3_nt: TGTGCCAGCAGTGAATGGCTAGGGGCGCCGGGCCAAGAGACCCAGTACTTC; cdr3_aa: CASSEWLGAPGQETQYF
j_call: TRBJ1-6; v_call: TRBV6-5; d_call: TRBD1; clone_size: -; cdr3_nt: TGTGCCGTCCAGGGGGCTAGCAATAATTCACCCCTCCACTTT; cdr3_aa: CAVQGASNNSPLHF
j_call: TRBJ2-5; v_call: TRBV27; d_call: TRBD1; clone_size: -; cdr3_nt: TGTGCCGGCAGTCGTAGACAGGGGGCAGGAGAGACCCAGTACTTC; cdr3_aa: CAGSRRQGAGETQYF
j_call: TRBJ2-1; v_call: TRBV5-1; d_call: TRBD2; clone_size: -; cdr3_nt: TGCGCCAGCAGCCTCGTGGGCGGGGGGCTCAATGAGCAGTTCTTC; cdr3_aa: CASSLVGGGLNEQFF
j_call: TRBJ2-7; v_call: TRBV20-1; d_call: -; clone_size: many; cdr3_nt: TGCAGTGCCCATCTGGGGATTCTCTACGAGCAGTACTTC; cdr3_aa: CSAHLGILYEQYF
j_call: TRBJ1-4; v_call: TRBV2; d_call: -; clone_size: few; cdr3_nt: TGTGCCAGCAGTGAGTCGGCGGAAGAACTGTTTTTT; cdr3_aa: CASSESAEELFF
j_call: TRBJ2-7; v_call: TRBV6-1; d_call: TRBD1; clone_size: once; cdr3_nt: TGTGCCAGCAGCTCTTCCGGGACAGGGGACGAGCAGTACTTC; cdr3_aa: CASSSSGTGDEQYF
j_call: TRBJ2-1; v_call: TRBV7-3; d_call: TRBD2; clone_size: -; cdr3_nt: TGTGCCAGCAGCAGCGGGAGGGCGAACAATGAGCAGTTCTTC; cdr3_aa: CASSSGRANNEQFF
j_call: TRBJ2-5; v_call: TRBV29-1; d_call: -; clone_size: -; cdr3_nt: TGCAGCGTCCAGGGTCGAGGGGGCCAAGAGACCCAGTACTTC; cdr3_aa: CSVQGRGGQETQYF
j_call: TRBJ2-4; v_call: TRBV28; d_call: -; clone_size: -; cdr3_nt: TGTGCCTGCAGTCCACTCAGTGGCGAGTTGTCTGGCAAAAACATTCAGTACTTC; cdr3_aa: CACSPLSGELSGKNIQYF
j_call: TRBJ2-7; v_call: TRBV4-1; d_call: -; clone_size: many; cdr3_nt: TGCGCCAGCAGCCAAGCCGCCGAGAGCTCCTACGAGCAGTACTTC; cdr3_aa: CASSQAAESSYEQYF
j_call: TRBJ2-5; v_call: TRBV6-5; d_call: -; clone_size: few; cdr3_nt: TGTGCCAGCAGTTACTCTGGCTGGGGCCAGGAGACCCAGTACTTC; cdr3_aa: CASSYSGWGQETQYF
j_call: TRBJ2-5; v_call: TRBV21-1; d_call: -; clone_size: few; cdr3_nt: TGTGCCAGCCCTATCCGGTACTTC; cdr3_aa: CASPIRYF
j_call: TRBJ1-2; v_call: TRBV29-1; d_call: TRBD1; clone_size: -; cdr3_nt: TGCAGCGTCACAGGGGGCGGCGGCTACACCTTC; cdr3_aa: CSVTGGGGYTF
j_call: TRBJ1-6; v_call: TRBV7-9; d_call: TRBD1; clone_size: once; cdr3_nt: TGTGCCAGCAGCTTAGGGACAGGAATTAATTCACCCCTCCACTTT; cdr3_aa: CASSLGTGINSPLHF